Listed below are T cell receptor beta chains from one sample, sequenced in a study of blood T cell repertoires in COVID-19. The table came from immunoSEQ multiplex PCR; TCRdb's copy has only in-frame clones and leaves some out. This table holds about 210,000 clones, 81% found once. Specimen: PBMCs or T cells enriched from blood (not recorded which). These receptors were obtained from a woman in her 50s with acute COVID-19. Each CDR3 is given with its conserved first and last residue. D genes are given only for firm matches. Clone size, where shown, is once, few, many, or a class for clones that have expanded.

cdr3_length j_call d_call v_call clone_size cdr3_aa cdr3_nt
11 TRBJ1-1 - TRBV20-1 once CSARMTAEAFF TGCAGTGCTAGAATGACAGCTGAAGCTTTCTTT
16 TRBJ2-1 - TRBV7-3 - CASSASGGSGYNEQFF TGTGCCAGCAGCGCCTCTGGGGGGAGTGGGTACAATGAGCAGTTCTTC
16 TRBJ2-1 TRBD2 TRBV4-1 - CASSQDEAGGGNEQFF TGCGCCAGCAGCCAAGATGAGGCGGGAGGTGGTAATGAGCAGTTCTTC
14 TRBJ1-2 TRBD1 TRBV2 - CASRPGQGNYGYTF TGTGCCAGCAGACCGGGACAGGGTAATTATGGCTACACCTTC
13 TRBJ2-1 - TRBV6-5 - CASGGALYNEQFF TGTGCCAGCGGGGGGGCCTTATACAATGAGCAGTTCTTC
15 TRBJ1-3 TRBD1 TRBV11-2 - CASSLDPGGGNTIYF TGTGCCAGCAGCTTAGACCCAGGGGGCGGAAACACCATATATTTT
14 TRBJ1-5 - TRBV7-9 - CASSLVASNQPQHF TGTGCCAGCAGCTTAGTCGCCAGTAATCAGCCCCAGCATTTT
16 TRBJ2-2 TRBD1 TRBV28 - CASAWMTGGASIELFF TGTGCCAGCGCATGGATGACAGGGGGCGCGAGTATCGAGCTGTTTTTT
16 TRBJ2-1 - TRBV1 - CTSSRVAGENNNEQFF TGCACCAGCAGCCGCGTGGCGGGAGAGAATAACAATGAGCAGTTCTTC
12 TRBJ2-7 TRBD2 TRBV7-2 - CASSLGGGEQYF TGTGCCAGCAGCTTAGGGGGGGGCGAGCAGTACTTC
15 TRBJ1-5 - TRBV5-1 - CASSLQKNSNQPQHF TGCGCCAGCAGCTTACAGAAAAATAGCAATCAGCCCCAGCATTTT
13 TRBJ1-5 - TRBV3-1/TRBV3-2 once CASSAGSNQPQHF TGTGCCAGCAGCGCCGGTAGCAATCAGCCCCAGCATTTT
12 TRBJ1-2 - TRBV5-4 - CASSQDYYGYTF TGTGCCAGCAGCCAGGATTACTATGGCTACACCTTC
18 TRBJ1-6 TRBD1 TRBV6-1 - CASSEALRDRGLNSPLHF TGTGCCAGCAGTGAAGCGCTCCGGGACAGGGGGTTGAATTCACCCCTCCACTTT
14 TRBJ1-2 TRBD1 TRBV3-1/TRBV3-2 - CASSQFDRAYGYTF TGTGCCAGCAGCCAATTCGACAGGGCCTATGGCTACACCTTC
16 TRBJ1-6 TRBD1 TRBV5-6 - CASSSGTGSAESPLHF TGTGCCAGCAGCTCCGGGACAGGGAGCGCGGAATCACCCCTCCACTTT